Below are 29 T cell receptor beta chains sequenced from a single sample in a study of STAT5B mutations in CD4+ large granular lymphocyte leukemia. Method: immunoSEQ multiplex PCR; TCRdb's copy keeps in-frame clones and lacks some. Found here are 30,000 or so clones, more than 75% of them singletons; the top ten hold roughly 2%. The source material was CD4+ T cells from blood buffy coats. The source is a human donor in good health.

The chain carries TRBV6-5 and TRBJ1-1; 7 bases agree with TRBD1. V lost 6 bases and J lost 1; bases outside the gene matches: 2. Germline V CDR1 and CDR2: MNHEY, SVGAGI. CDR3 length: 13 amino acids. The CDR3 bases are TGTGCCAGCAGCAGGGGGGGGAACACTGAAGCTTTCTTT. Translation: CASSRGGNTEAFF.

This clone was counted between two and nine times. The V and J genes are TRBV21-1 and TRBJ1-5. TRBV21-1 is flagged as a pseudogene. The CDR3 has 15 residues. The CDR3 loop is CASTKEGGARQPQHF. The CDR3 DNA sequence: TGTGCCAGCACCAAGGAGGGGGGGGCGAGGCAGCCCCAGCATTTT.

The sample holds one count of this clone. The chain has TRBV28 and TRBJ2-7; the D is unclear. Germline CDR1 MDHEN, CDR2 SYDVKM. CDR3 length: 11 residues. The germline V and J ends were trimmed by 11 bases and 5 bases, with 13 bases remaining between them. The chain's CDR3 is CAARDWDEQYF. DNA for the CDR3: TGTGCCGCCCGCGATTGGGACGAGCAGTACTTC.

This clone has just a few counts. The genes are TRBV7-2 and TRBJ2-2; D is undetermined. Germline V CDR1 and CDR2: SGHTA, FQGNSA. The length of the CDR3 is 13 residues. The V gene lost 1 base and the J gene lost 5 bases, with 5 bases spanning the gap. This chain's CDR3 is CASSLVRTGELFF. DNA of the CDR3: TGTGCCAGCAGCTTAGTGCGAACCGGGGAGCTGTTTTTT.

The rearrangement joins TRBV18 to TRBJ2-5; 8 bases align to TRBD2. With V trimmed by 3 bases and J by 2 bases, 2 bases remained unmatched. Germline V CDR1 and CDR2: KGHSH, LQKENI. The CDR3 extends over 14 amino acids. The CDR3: CASSPQREQETQYF. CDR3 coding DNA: TGTGCCAGCTCACCTCAGCGGGAGCAAGAGACCCAGTACTTC.

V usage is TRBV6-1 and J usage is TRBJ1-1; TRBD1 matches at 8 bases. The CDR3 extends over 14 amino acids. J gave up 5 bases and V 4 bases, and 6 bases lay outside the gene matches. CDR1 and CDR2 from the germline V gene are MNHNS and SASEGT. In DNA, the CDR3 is TGTGCCAGCAGTGGACAGGGGCCGGGGACTGAAGCTTTCTTT. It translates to CASSGQGPGTEAFF.

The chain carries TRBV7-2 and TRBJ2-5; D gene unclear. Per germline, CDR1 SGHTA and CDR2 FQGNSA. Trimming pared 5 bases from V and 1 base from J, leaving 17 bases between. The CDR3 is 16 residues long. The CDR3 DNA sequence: TGTGCCAGCAGCCTTCCGGGTCGCAAAGTCCAAGAGACCCAGTACTTC. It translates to CASSLPGRKVQETQYF.

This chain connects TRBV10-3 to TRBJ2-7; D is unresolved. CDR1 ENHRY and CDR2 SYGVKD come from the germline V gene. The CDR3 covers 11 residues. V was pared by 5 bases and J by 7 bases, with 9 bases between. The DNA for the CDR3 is TGTGCCATCAGTCGTTCCGGGGAGCAGTACTTC. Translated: CAISRSGEQYF.

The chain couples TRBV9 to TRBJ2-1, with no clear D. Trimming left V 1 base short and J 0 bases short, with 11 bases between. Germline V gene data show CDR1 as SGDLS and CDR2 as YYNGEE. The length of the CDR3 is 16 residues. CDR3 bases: TGTGCCAGCAGCGTATCTTGGCAGAGCTCCTACAATGAGCAGTTCTTC. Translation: CASSVSWQSSYNEQFF. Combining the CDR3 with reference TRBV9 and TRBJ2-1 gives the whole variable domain DSGVTQTPKHLITATGQRVTLRCSPRSGDLSVYWYQQSLDQGLQFLIQYYNGEERAKGNILERFSAQQFPDLHSELNLSSLELGDSALYFCASSVSWQSSYNEQFFGPGTRLTVL.

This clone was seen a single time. The CDR3 bases are TGTGCCAGCAGCCCCTCAGGGGGAGCTAATGAAAAACTGTTTTTT. It is translated as CASSPSGGANEKLFF. This chain links TRBV9 with TRBJ1-4; TRBD1 matches at 7 bases. The CDR3 has 15 residues. The ends lost 4 bases at V and 3 bases at J; junction bases unmatched: 6. Germline loops: CDR1 SGDLS, CDR2 YYNGEE. Variable domain in full (rest from reference TRBV9 and TRBJ1-4): DSGVTQTPKHLITATGQRVTLRCSPRSGDLSVYWYQQSLDQGLQFLIQYYNGEERAKGNILERFSAQQFPDLHSELNLSSLELGDSALYFCASSPSGGANEKLFFGSGTQLSVL.

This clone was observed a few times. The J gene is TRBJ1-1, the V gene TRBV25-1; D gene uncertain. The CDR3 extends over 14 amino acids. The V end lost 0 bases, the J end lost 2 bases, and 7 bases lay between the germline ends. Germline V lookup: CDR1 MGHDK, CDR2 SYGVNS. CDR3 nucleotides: TGTGCCAGCAGTGAATACCGGGATAACACTGAAGCTTTCTTT. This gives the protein CASSEYRDNTEAFF. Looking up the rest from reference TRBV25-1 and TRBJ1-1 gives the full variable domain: EADIYQTPRYLVIGTGKKITLECSQTMGHDKMYWYQQDPGMELHLIHYSYGVNSTEKGDLSSESTVSRIRTEHFPLTLESARPSHTSQYLCASSEYRDNTEAFFGQGTRLTVV.

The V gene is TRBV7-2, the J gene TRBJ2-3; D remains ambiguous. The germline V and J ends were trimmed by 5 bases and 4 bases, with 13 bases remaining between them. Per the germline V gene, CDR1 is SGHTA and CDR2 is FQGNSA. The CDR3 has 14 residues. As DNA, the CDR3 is TGTGCCAGCAGCCCTCCGCGGAGAGCAGATACGCAGTATTTT. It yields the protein CASSPPRRADTQYF.

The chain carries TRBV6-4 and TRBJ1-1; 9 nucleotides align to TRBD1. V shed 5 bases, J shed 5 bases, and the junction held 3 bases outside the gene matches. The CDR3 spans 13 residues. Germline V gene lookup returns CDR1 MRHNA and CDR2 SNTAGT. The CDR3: CASSHRGPTEAFF. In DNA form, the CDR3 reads TGTGCCAGCAGTCACAGGGGGCCGACTGAAGCTTTCTTT.

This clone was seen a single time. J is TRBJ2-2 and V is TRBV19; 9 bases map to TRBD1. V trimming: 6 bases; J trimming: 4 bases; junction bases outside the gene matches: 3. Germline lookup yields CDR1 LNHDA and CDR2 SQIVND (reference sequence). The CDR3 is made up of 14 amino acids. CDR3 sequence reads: CASRGQGSTGELFF. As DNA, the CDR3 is TGTGCCAGTAGGGGACAGGGATCCACCGGGGAGCTGTTTTTT. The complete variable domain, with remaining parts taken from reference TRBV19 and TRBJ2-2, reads DGGITQSPKYLFRKEGQNVTLSCEQNLNHDAMYWYRQDPGQGLRLIYYSQIVNDFQKGDIAEGYSVSREKKESFPLTVTSAQKNPTAFYLCASRGQGSTGELFFGEGSRLTVL.

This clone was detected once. The CDR3 loop is CASSSQQGEKLFF. The DNA of the CDR3 is TGTGCCAGTAGTAGTCAACAGGGGGAAAAACTGTTTTTT. This rearrangement joins TRBV19 to TRBJ1-4; TRBD1 aligns across 7 bases. Per germline, CDR1 LNHDA and CDR2 SQIVND (reference sequence). This CDR3 contains 13 residues. V was pared by 4 bases and J by 8 bases, with 4 bases of the junction left unmatched.

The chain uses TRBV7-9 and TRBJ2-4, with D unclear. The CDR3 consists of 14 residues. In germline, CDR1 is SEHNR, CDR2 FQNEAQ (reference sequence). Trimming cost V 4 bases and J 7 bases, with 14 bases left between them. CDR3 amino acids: CASSSPLEVNIQYF. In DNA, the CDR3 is TGTGCCAGCAGCTCCCCACTCGAGGTTAACATTCAGTACTTC.

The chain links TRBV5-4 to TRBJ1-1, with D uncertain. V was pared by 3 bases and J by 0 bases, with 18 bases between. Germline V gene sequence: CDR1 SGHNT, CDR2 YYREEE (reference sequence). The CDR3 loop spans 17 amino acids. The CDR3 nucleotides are TGTGCCAGCAGCTCAATAAGCCAGGAAAAACTGAACACTGAAGCTTTCTTT. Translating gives CASSSISQEKLNTEAFF.

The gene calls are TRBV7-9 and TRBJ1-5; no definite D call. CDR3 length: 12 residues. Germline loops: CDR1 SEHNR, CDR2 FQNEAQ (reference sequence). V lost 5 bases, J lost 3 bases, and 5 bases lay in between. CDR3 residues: CASSESNQPQHF. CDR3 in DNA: TGTGCCAGCAGCGAGTCCAATCAGCCCCAGCATTTT.

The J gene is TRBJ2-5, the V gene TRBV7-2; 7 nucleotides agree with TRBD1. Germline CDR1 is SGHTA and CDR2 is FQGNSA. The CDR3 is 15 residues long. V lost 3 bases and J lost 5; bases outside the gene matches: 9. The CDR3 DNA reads TGTGCCAGCAGCTTGGGACAGCCGCACTTCGAGACCCAGTACTTC. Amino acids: CASSLGQPHFETQYF.

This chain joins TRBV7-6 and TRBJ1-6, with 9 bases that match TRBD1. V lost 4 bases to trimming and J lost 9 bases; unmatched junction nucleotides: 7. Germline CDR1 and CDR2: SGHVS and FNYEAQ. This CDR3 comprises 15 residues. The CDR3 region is CASSSSGTGISPLHF. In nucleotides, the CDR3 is TGTGCCAGCAGCTCCTCCGGGACAGGGATTTCACCCCTCCACTTT.

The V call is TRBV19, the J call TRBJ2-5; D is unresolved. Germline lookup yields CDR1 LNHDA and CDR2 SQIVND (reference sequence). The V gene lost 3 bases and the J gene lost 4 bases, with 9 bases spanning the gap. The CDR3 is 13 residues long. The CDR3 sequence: CASSISRVETQYF. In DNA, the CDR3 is TGTGCCAGTAGTATTTCTCGGGTAGAGACCCAGTACTTC.

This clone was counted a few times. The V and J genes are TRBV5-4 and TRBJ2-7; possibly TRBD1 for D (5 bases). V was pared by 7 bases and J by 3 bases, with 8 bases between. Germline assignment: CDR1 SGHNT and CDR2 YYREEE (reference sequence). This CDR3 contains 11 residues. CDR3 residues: CASQGLYEQYF. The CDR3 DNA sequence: TGTGCCAGCCAGGGTCTCTACGAGCAGTACTTC.

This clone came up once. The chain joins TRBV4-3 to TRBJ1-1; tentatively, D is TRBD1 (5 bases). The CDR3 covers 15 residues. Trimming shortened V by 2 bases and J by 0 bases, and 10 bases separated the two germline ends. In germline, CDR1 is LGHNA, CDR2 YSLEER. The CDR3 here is CASSQRGVLNTEAFF. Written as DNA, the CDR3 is TGCGCCAGCAGCCAAAGGGGAGTACTGAACACTGAAGCTTTCTTT.

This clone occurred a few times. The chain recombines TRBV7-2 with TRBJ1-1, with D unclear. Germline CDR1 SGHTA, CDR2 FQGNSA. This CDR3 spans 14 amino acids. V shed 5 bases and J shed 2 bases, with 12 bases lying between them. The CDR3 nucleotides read TGTGCCAGCAGCCGAGACCAGGCAAACACTGAAGCTTTCTTT. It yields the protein CASSRDQANTEAFF.

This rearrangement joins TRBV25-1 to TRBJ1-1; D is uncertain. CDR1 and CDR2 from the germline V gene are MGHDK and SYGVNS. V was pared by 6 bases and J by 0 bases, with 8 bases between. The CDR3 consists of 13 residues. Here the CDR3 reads CASRESMNTEAFF. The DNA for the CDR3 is TGTGCCAGCAGAGAGAGCATGAACACTGAAGCTTTCTTT.

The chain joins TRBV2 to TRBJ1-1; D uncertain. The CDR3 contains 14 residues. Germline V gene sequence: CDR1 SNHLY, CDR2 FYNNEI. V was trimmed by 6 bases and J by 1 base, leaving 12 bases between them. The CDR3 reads CASRQEGKNTEAFF. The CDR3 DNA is TGTGCCAGCAGACAAGAGGGCAAGAACACTGAAGCTTTCTTT. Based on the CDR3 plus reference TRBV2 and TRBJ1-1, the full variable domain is EPEVTQTPSHQVTQMGQEVILRCVPISNHLYFYWYRQILGQKVEFLVSFYNNEISEKSEIFDDQFSVERPDGSNFTLKIRSTKLEDSAMYFCASRQEGKNTEAFFGQGTRLTVV.

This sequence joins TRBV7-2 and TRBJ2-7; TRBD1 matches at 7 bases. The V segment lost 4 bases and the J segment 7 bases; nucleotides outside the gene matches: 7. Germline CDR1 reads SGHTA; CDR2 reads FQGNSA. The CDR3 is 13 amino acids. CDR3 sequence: CASSWTGAGEQYF. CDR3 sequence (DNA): TGTGCCAGCAGCTGGACAGGCGCCGGGGAGCAGTACTTC.

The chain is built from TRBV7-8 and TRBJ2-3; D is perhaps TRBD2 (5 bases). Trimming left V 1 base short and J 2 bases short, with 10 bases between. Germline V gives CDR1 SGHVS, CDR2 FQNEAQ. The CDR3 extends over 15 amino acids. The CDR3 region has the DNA TGTGCCAGCAGCTTAGTTCGGCGGGCCACAGATACGCAGTATTTT. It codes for CASSLVRRATDTQYF.

The CDR3 protein is CASSSGGGGVNTEAFF. CDR3 DNA: TGTGCCAGCAGCTCGGGAGGGGGGGGAGTGAACACTGAAGCTTTCTTT. J is TRBJ1-1 and V is TRBV5-4; maybe TRBD1 (6 bases). The V gene's germline CDR1 is SGHNT and CDR2 YYREEE (reference sequence). This CDR3 has 16 amino acids. The V end lost 3 bases, the J end lost 0 bases, and 15 bases lay between the germline ends.